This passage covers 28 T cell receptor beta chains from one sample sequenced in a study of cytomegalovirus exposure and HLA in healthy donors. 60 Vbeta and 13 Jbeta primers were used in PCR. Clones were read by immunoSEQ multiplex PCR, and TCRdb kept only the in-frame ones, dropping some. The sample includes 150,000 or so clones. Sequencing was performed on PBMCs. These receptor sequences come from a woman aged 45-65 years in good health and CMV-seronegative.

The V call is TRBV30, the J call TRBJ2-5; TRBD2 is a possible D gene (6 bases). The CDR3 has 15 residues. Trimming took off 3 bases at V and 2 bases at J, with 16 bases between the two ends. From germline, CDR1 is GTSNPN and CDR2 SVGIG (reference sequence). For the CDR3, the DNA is TGTGCCTGGAGGGGATGGAGGGGTCGGCAAGAGACCCAGTACTTC. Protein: CAWRGWRGRQETQYF.

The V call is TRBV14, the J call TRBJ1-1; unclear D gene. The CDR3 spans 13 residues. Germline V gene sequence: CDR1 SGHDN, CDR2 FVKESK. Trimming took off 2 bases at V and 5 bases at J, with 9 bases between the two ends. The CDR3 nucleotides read TGTGCCAGCAGCCAAACGGGTGGGACTGAAGCTTTCTTT. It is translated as CASSQTGGTEAFF.

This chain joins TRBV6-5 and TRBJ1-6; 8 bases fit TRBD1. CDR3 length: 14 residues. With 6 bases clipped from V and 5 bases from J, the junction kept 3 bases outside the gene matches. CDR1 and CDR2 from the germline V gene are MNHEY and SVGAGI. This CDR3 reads CASSRGQDNSPLHF. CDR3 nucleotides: TGTGCCAGCAGCAGGGGACAGGATAATTCACCCCTCCACTTT.

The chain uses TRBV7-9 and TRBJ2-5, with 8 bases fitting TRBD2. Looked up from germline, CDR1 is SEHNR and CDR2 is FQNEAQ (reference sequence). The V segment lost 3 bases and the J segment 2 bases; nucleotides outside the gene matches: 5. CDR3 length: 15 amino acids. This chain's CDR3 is CASSFSGSGQETQYF. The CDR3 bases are TGTGCCAGCAGCTTCAGCGGGAGCGGACAAGAGACCCAGTACTTC.

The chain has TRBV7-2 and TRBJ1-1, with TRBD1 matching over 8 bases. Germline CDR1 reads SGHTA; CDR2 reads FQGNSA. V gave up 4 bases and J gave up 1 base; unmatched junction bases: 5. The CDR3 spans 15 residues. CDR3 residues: CASSSPGQGNTEAFF. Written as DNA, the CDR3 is TGTGCCAGCAGCTCCCCTGGACAGGGGAACACTGAAGCTTTCTTT.

The CDR3 here is CASSSSGTTNTGELFF. As DNA, the CDR3 is TGCGCCAGCAGCTCTTCCGGGACAACGAACACCGGGGAGCTGTTTTTT. The chain uses TRBV5-1 and TRBJ2-2; D might be TRBD1 (6 bases). V lost 3 bases and J lost 0, with 12 bases in between. The CDR3 length is 16 residues. Germline V gives CDR1 SGHRS, CDR2 YFSETQ.

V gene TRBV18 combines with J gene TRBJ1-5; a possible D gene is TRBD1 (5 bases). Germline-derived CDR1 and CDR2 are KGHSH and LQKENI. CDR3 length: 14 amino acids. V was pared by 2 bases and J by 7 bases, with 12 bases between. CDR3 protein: CASSPNPGGQPQHF. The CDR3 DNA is TGTGCCAGCTCACCAAACCCCGGGGGACAGCCCCAGCATTTT.

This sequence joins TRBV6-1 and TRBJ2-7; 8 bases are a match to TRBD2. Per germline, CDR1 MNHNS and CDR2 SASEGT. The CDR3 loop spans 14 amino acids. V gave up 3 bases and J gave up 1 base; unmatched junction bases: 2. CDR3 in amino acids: CASSDQRESYEQYF. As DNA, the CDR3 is TGTGCCAGCAGTGACCAGCGGGAGTCCTACGAGCAGTACTTC.

CDR3 in amino acids: CASSSGQGNTIYF. Here the CDR3 DNA reads TGTGCCAGCAGCTCAGGCCAGGGGAACACCATATATTTT. This rearrangement joins TRBV7-9 to TRBJ1-3; perhaps TRBD1 as D (6 bases). This CDR3 has 13 amino acids. Trimming removed 4 bases at V and 7 bases at J, with 11 bases between. Germline V gene sequence: CDR1 SEHNR, CDR2 FQNEAQ (reference sequence).

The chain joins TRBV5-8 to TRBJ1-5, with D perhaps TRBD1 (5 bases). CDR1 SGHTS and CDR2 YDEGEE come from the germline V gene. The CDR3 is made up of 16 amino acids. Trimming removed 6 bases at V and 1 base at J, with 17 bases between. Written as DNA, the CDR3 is TGTGCCAGCACCGGGGGGGACGCTTTGAGCAATCAGCCCCAGCATTTT. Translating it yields CASTGGDALSNQPQHF.

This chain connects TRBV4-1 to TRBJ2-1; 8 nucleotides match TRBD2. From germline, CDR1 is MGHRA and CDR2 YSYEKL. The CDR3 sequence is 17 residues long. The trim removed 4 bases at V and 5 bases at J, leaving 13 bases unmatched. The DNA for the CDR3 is TGCGCCAGCAGCCGACTACCGGGACTAGGGGTTGACAATGAGCAGTTCTTC. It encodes CASSRLPGLGVDNEQFF.

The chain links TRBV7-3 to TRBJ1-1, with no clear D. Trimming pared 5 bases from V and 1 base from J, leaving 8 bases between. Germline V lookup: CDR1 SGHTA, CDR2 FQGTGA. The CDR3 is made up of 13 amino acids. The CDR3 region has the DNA TGTGCCAGCAGCGTCTCGGGGAACACTGAAGCTTTCTTT. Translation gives CASSVSGNTEAFF. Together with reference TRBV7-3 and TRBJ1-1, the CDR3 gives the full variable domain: GAGVSQTPSNKVTEKGKYVELRCDPISGHTALYWYRQSLGQGPEFLIYFQGTGAADDSGLPNDRFFAVRPEGSVSTLKIQRTERGDSAVYLCASSVSGNTEAFFGQGTRLTVV.

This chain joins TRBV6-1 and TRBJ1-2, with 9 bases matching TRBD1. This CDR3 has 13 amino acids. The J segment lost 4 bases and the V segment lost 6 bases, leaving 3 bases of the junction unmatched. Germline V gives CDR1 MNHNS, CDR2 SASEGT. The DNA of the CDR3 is TGTGCCAGCAGCCGGGACAGGGCCTATGGCTACACCTTC. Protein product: CASSRDRAYGYTF.

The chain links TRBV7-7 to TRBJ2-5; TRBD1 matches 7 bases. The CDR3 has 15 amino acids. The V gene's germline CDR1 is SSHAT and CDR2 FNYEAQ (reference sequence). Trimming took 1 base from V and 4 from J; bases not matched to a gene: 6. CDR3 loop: CASSLGLGQSETQYF. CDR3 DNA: TGTGCCAGCAGCTTAGGACTGGGACAGTCAGAGACCCAGTACTTC.

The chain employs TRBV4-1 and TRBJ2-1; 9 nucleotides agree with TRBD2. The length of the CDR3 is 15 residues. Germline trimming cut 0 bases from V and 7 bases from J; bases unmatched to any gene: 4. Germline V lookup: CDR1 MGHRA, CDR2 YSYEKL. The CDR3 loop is CASSQDPAGGNEQFF. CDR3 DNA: TGCGCCAGCAGCCAAGATCCAGCGGGGGGTAATGAGCAGTTCTTC.

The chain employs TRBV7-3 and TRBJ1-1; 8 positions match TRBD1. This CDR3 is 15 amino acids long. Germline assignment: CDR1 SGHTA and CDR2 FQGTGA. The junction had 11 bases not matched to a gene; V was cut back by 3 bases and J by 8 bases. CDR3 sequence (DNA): TGTGCCAGCAGCTTCCTAGGACAGGGATCGGGGGAAGCTTTCTTT. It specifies CASSFLGQGSGEAFF.

For the CDR3, the DNA is TGTGCCAGCAGCCGGACAGGCGCGCTTTACGAGCAGTACTTC. The encoded protein is CASSRTGALYEQYF. The chain has TRBV7-3 and TRBJ2-7; TRBD1 matches at 7 bases. Germline loops: CDR1 SGHTA, CDR2 FQGTGA. The trim removed 5 bases at V and 4 bases at J, leaving 8 bases unmatched. CDR3 length equals 14 residues. Looking up the rest from reference TRBV7-3 and TRBJ2-7 gives the full variable domain: GAGVSQTPSNKVTEKGKYVELRCDPISGHTALYWYRQSLGQGPEFLIYFQGTGAADDSGLPNDRFFAVRPEGSVSTLKIQRTERGDSAVYLCASSRTGALYEQYFGPGTRLTVT.

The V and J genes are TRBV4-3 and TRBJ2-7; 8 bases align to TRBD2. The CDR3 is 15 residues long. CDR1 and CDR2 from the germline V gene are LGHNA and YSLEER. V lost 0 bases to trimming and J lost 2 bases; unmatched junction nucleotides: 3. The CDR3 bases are TGCGCCAGCAGCCAAGATCGGCGGGGGGCCTACGAGCAGTACTTC. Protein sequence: CASSQDRRGAYEQYF.

In DNA form, the CDR3 reads TGCGCCAGCAGCTTGGTATTTGGGACAGGGGGCATTTCAACTAATGAAAAACTGTTTTTT. Translating it yields CASSLVFGTGGISTNEKLFF. The V call is TRBV5-1, the J call TRBJ1-4; 12 nucleotides align to TRBD1. This CDR3 is 20 amino acids long. Trimming removed 0 bases from V and 0 bases from J; junction bases left unmatched: 9. Germline lookup yields CDR1 SGHRS and CDR2 YFSETQ.

The CDR3 reads CASSVASSSTAGELFF. In DNA, the CDR3 is TGTGCCAGCAGCGTAGCGTCCTCTTCTACGGCCGGGGAGCTGTTTTTT. The rearrangement links TRBV9 to TRBJ2-2; D gene unclear. There are 16 residues in the CDR3. Germline CDR1 and CDR2: SGDLS and YYNGEE. V lost 0 bases, J lost 6 bases, and 15 bases lay in between.

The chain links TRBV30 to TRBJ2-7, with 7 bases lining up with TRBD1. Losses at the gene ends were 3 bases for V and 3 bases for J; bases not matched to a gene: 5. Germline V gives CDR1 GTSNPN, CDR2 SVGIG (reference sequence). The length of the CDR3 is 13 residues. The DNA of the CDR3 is TGTGCCTGGAGCTCGGGACAGCACTACGAGCAGTACTTC. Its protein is CAWSSGQHYEQYF.

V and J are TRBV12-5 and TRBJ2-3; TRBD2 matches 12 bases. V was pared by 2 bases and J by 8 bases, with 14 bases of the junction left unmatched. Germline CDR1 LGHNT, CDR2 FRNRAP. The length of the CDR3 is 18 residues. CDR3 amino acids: CASGLPSGGAYVLGTQYF. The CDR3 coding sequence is TGTGCTAGTGGTTTGCCTAGCGGGGGGGCGTATGTCCTGGGTACGCAGTATTTT. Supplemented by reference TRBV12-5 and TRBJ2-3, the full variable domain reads DARVTQTPRHKVTEMGQEVTMRCQPILGHNTVFWYRQTMMQGLELLAYFRNRAPLDDSGMPKDRFSAEMPDATLATLKIQPSEPRDSAVYFCASGLPSGGAYVLGTQYFGPGTRLTVL.

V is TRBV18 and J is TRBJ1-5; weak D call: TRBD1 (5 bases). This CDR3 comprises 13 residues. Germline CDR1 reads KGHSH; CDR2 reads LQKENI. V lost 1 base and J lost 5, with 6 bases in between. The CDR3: CASSPRGDQPQHF. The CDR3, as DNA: TGTGCCAGCTCACCACGGGGGGATCAGCCCCAGCATTTT.

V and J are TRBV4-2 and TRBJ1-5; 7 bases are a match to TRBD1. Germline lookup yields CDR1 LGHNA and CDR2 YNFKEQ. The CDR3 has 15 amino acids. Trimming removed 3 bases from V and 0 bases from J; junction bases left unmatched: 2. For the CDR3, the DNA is TGTGCCAGCAGCCACGGACAGGATAGCAATCAGCCCCAGCATTTT. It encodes CASSHGQDSNQPQHF.

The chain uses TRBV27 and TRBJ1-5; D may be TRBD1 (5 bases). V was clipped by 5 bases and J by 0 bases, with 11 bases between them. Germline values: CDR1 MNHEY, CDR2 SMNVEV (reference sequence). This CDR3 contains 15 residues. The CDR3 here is CASSQGAYSNQPQHF. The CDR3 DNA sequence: TGTGCCAGCAGTCAGGGCGCCTATAGCAATCAGCCCCAGCATTTT.

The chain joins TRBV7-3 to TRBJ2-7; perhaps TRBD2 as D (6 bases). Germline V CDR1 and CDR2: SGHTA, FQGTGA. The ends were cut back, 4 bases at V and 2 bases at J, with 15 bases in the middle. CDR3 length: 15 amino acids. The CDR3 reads CASSSHGTVTYEQYF. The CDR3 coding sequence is TGTGCCAGCAGCTCTCATGGGACTGTAACCTACGAGCAGTACTTC.

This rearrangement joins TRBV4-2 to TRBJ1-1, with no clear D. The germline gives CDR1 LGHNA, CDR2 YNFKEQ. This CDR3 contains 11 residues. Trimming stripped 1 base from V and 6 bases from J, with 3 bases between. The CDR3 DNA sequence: TGTGCCAGCAGCCAAGGAGCTGAAGCTTTCTTT. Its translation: CASSQGAEAFF.

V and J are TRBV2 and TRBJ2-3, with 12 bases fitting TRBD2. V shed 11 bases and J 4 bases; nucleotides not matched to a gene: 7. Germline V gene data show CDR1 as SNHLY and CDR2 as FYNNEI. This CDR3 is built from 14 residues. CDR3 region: CAGNPSGGADTQYF. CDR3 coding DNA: TGTGCCGGTAACCCTAGCGGGGGGGCAGATACGCAGTATTTT.